This T cell receptor beta chain was sequenced during a study of human T cells and chemical hapten exposure. Study information: Among samples, TCR yields varied mainly because of small differences in pooled library volume.

The time point here: patch test 2, 6 weeks after DPC sensitization. Sample treatment: therapeutic diphenylcyclopropenone sensitization with weekly scalp DPC. Donation of samples came from alopecia patients who were 18 to 70 years old and suitable for DPC. TCRdb passed the RACE reads through MiXCR, listing each CDR3 protein once. The data show approximately 80,000 distinct CDR3 sequences, about 9.4% seen once. Losses at the gene ends were 2 bases for V and 5 bases for J; bases not matched to a gene: 4. Germline V gives CDR1 SQVTM, CDR2 ANQGSEA. This CDR3 spans 13 amino acids. The sample was whole blood, taken in connection with sensitization to the hapten diphenylcyclopropenone (DPC). The rearrangement uses TRBV29-1 and TRBJ2-3; TRBD2 aligns across 7 bases. The sequence came from a woman in her fifties or sixties with alopecia areata. Some clones in this sample may be carry-over from other donors' samples. As DNA, the CDR3 is TGCAGCGTTGAATCGGGGAGGGGAGATACGCAGTATTTT. Amino acid sequence: CSVESGRGDTQYF.